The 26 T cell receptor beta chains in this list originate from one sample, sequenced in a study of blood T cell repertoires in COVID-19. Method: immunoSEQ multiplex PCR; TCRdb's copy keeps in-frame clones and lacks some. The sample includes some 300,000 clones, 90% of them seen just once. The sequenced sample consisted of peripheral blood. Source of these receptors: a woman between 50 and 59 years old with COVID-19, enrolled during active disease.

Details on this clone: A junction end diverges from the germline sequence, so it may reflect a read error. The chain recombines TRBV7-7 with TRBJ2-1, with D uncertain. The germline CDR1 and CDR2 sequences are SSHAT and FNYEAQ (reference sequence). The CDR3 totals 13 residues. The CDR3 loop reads CASSSAPGNEQFF. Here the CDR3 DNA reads TGTGCTAGCAGCTCCGCCCCGGGCAATGAGCAGTTCTTC.

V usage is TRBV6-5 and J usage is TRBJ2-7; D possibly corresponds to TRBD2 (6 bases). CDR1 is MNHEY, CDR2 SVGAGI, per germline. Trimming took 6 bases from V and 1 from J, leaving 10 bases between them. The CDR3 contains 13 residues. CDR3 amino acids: CASSLGTSYEQYF. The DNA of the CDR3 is TGTGCCAGCAGCCTCGGGACTTCCTACGAGCAGTACTTC.

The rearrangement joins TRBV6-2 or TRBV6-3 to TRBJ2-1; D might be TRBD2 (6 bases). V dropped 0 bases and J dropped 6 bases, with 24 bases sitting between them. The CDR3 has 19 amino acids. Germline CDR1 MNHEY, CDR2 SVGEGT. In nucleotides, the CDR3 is TGTGCCAGCAGTTACTCGACTAGTGGAGGGCCTTCCCGTGGCAATGAGCAGTTCTTC. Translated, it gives CASSYSTSGGPSRGNEQFF.

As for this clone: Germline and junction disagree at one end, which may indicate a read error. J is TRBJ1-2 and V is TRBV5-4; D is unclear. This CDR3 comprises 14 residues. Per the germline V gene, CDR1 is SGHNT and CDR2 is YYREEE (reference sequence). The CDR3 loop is CASRLATINNGYTF. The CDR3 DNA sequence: TGTGCCAGCAGATTGGCTACTATCAATAATGGCTACACCTTC.

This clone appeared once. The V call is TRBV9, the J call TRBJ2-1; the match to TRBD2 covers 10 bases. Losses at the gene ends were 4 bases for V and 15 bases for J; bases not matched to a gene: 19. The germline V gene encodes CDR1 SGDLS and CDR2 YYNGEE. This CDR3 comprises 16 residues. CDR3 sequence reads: CASSTSGDFQGLARFF. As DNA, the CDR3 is TGTGCCAGCAGCACCTCAGGGGACTTCCAGGGACTAGCGCGGTTCTTC. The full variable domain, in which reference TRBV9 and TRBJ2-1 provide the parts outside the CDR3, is DSGVTQTPKHLITATGQRVTLRCSPRSGDLSVYWYQQSLDQGLQFLIQYYNGEERAKGNILERFSAQQFPDLHSELNLSSLELGDSALYFCASSTSGDFQGLARFFGPGTRLTVL.

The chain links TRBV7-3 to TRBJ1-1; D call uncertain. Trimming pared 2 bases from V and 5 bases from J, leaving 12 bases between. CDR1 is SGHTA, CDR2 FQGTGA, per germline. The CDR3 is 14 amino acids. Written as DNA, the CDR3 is TGTGCCAGCAGCTTATCCGCCTACGGGACTGAAGCTTTCTTT. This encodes CASSLSAYGTEAFF.

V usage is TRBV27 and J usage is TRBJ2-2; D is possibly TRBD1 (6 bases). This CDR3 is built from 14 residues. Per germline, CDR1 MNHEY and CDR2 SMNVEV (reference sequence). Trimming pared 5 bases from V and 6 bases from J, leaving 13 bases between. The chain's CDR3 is CASSPLDSPGELFF. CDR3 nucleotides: TGTGCCAGCAGTCCGCTGGACAGTCCCGGGGAGCTGTTTTTT.

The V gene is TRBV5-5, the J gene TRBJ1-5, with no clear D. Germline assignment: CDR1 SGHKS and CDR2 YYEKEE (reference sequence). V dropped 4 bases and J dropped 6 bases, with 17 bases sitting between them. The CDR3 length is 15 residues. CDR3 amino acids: CASSAGIRTGQPQHF. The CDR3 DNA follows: TGTGCCAGCAGCGCCGGGATTAGAACGGGTCAGCCCCAGCATTTT.

CDR3 region: CASRPQGARNTEAFF. CDR3 DNA: TGTGCCAGCAGGCCGCAGGGGGCGAGGAACACTGAAGCTTTCTTT. The chain uses TRBV28 and TRBJ1-1; TRBD1 agrees at 8 bases. J was trimmed by 1 base and V by 6 bases; bases with no gene match: 7. This CDR3 comprises 15 residues. Germline CDR1 is MDHEN and CDR2 is SYDVKM.

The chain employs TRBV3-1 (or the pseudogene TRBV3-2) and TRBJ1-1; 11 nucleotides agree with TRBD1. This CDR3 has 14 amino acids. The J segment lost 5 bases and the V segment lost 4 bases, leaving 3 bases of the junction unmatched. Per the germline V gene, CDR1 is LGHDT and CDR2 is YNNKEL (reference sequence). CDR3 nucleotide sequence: TGTGCCAGCAGCCCGGGACAGGGGGAGACTGAAGCTTTCTTT. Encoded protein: CASSPGQGETEAFF.

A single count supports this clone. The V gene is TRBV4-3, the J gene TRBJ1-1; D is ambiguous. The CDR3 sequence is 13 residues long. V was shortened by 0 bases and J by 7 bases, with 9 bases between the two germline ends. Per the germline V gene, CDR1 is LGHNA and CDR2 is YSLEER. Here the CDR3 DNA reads TGCGCCAGCAGCCAAGAACCGGGGAGTGAAGCTTTCTTT. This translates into CASSQEPGSEAFF.

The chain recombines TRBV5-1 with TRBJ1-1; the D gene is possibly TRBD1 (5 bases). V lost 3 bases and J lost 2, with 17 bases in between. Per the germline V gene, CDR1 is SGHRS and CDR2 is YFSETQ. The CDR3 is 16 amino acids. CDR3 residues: CASSSRGGAANTEAFF. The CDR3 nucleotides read TGCGCCAGCAGCTCCCGAGGTGGGGCAGCTAACACTGAAGCTTTCTTT. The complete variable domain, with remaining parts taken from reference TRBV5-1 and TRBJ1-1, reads KAGVTQTPRYLIKTRGQQVTLSCSPISGHRSVSWYQQTPGQGLQFLFEYFSETQRNKGNFPGRFSGRQFSNSRSEMNVSTLELGDSALYLCASSSRGGAANTEAFFGQGTRLTVV.

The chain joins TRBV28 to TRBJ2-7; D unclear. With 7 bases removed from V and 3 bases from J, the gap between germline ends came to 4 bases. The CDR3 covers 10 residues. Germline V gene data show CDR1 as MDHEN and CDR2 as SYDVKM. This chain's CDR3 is CASMSYEQYF. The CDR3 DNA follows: TGTGCCAGCATGAGCTACGAGCAGTACTTC.

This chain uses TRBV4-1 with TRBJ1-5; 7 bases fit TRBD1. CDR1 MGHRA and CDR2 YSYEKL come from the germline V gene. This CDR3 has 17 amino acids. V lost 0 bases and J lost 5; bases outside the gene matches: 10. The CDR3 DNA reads TGCGCCAGCAGCCAAGAGGCAGTACGGGACAGTTATCAGCCCCAGCATTTT. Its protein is CASSQEAVRDSYQPQHF.

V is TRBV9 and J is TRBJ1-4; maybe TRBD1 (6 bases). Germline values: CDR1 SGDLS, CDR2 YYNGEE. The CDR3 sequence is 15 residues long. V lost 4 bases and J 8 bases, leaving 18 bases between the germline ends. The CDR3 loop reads CASSFQGARGEKLFF. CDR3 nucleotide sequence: TGTGCCAGCAGCTTTCAAGGGGCGAGGGGGGAAAAACTGTTTTTT.

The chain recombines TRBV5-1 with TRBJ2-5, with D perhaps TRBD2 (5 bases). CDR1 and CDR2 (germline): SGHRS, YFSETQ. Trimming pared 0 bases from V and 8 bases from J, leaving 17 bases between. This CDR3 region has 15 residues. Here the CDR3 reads CASSLGHEGPETQYF. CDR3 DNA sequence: TGCGCCAGCAGCTTGGGTCATGAGGGCCCAGAAACCCAGTACTTC. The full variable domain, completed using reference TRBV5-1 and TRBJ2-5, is KAGVTQTPRYLIKTRGQQVTLSCSPISGHRSVSWYQQTPGQGLQFLFEYFSETQRNKGNFPGRFSGRQFSNSRSEMNVSTLELGDSALYLCASSLGHEGPETQYFGPGTRLLVL.

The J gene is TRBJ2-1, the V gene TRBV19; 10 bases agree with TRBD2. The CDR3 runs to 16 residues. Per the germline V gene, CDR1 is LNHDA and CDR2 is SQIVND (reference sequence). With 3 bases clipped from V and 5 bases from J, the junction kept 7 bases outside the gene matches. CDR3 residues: CASSISSGSGHNEQFF. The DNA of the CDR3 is TGTGCCAGTAGTATCTCTAGCGGGAGTGGCCACAATGAGCAGTTCTTC. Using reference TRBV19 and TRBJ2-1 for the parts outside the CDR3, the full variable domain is DGGITQSPKYLFRKEGQNVTLSCEQNLNHDAMYWYRQDPGQGLRLIYYSQIVNDFQKGDIAEGYSVSREKKESFPLTVTSAQKNPTAFYLCASSISSGSGHNEQFFGPGTRLTVL.

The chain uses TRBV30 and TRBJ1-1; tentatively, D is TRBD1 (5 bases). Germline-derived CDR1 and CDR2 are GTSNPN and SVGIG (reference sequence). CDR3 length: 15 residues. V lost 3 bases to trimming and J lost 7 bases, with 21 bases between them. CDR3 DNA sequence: TGTGCCTGGAGAACCCTGAGACAGCCAGGCGTTGAAGCTTTCTTT. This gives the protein CAWRTLRQPGVEAFF.

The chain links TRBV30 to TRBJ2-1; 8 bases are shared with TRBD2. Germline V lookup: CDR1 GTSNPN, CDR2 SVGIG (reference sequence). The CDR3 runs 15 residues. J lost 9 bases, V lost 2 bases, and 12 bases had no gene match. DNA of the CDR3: TGTGCCTGGAGTCCCACGGGAGGGCAAGGGGGTGAGCAGTTCTTC. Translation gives CAWSPTGGQGGEQFF.

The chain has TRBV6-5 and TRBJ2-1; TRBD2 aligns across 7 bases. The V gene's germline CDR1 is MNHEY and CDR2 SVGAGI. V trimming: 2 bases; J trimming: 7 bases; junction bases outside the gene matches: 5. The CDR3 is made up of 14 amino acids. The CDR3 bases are TGTGCCAGCAGTTACGTCGGGGGAGGGAATGAGCAGTTCTTC. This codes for CASSYVGGGNEQFF.

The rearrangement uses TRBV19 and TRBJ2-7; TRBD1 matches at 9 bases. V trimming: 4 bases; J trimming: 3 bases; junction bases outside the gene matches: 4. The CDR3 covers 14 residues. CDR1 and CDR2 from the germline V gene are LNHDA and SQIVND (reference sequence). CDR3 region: CASSKGQGYYEQYF. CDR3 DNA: TGTGCCAGTAGTAAGGGACAGGGATACTACGAGCAGTACTTC.

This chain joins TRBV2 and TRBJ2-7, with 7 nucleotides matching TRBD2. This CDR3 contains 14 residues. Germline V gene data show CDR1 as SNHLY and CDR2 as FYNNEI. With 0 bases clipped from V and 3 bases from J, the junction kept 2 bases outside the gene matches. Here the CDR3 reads CASSEARGNYEQYF. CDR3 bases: TGTGCCAGCAGTGAAGCGCGGGGGAACTACGAGCAGTACTTC. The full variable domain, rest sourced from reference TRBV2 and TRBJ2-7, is EPEVTQTPSHQVTQMGQEVILRCVPISNHLYFYWYRQILGQKVEFLVSFYNNEISEKSEIFDDQFSVERPDGSNFTLKIRSTKLEDSAMYFCASSEARGNYEQYFGPGTRLTVT.

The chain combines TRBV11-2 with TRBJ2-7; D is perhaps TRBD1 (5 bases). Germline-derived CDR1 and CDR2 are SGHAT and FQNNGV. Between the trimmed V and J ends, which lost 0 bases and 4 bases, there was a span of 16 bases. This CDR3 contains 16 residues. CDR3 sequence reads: CASSLDRRTLFYEQYF. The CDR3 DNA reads TGTGCCAGCAGCTTAGACCGCCGGACACTCTTTTACGAGCAGTACTTC.

This CDR3 reads CASSTRTGTEITDTQYF. In DNA, the CDR3 is TGTGCCAGTAGTACTCGGACCGGGACAGAAATTACAGATACGCAGTATTTT. The V call is TRBV19, the J call TRBJ2-3; TRBD1 aligns across 7 bases. V lost 4 bases, J lost 3 bases, and 13 bases stayed unmatched. The CDR3 contains 17 residues. CDR1 is LNHDA and CDR2 is SQIVND in the germline V gene (reference sequence).

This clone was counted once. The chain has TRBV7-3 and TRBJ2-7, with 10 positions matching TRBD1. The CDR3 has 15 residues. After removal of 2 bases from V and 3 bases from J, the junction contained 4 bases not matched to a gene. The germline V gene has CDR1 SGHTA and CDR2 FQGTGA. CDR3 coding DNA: TGTGCCAGCAGCTTACGTGGGACAGGGGTCTACGAGCAGTACTTC. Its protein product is CASSLRGTGVYEQYF.

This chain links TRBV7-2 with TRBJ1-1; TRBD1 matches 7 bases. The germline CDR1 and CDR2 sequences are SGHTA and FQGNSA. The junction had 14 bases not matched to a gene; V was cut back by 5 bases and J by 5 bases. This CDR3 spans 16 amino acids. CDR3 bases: TGTGCCAGCAGCCTACCTCTTTGGGCAGGGGGGACTGAAGCTTTCTTT. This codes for CASSLPLWAGGTEAFF.